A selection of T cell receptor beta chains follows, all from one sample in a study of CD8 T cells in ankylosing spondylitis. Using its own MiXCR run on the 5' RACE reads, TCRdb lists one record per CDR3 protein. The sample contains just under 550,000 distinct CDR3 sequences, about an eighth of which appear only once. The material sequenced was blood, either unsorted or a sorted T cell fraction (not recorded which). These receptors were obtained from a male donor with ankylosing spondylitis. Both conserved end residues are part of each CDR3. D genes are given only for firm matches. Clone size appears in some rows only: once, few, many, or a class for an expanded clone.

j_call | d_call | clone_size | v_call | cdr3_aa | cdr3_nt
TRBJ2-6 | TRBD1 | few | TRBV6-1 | CASSEEWDRGRLHGANVLTF | TGTGCCAGCAGTGAAGAGTGGGACAGGGGTAGGCTTCATGGGGCCAACGTCCTGACTTTC
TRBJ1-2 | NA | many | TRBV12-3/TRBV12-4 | CASSLTGPTNYGYTF | TGTGCCAGCAGTTTGACGGGACCGACTAACTATGGCTACACCTTC
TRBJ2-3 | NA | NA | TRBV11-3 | CASSLYSSPSTDTQYF | TGTGCCAGCAGCTTGTATAGCTCCCCTTCCACAGATACGCAGTATTTT
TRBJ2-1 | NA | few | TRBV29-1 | CSAPGLGAISEQFF | TGCAGCGCCCCCGGGTTAGGGGCAATAAGTGAGCAGTTCTTC
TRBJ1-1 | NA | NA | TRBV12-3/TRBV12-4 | CASSLGGEVTEAFF | TGTGCCAGCAGTTTAGGTGGGGAGGTGACTGAAGCTTTCTTT
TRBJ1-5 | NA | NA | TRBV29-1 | CSVEGVSGQPQHF | TGCAGCGTTGAAGGCGTATCGGGTCAGCCCCAGCATTTT
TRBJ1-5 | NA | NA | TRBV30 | CAWARGGAQSNQPQHF | TGTGCCTGGGCCCGGGGGGGGGCTCAGAGCAATCAGCCCCAGCATTTT
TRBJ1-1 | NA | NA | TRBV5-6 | CASSATPGPMNTEAFF | TGTGCCAGCAGCGCCACTCCGGGACCGATGAACACTGAAGCTTTCTTT
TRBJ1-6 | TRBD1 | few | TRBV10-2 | CASSLRTGVEGSPLHF | TGCGCCAGCAGCCTCCGGACAGGGGTTGAAGGGTCACCCCTCCACTTT
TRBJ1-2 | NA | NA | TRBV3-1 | CASSQGHSQYGYTF | TGTGCCAGCAGCCAAGGGCACTCCCAATATGGCTACACCTTC
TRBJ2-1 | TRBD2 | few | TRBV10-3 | CAISETSGNYNEQFF | TGTGCCATCAGTGAAACTAGCGGTAATTACAATGAGCAGTTCTTC
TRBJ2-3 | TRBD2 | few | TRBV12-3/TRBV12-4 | CASSLFSSGLFTDTQYF | TGTGCCAGCAGTTTATTCTCTAGCGGACTTTTCACAGATACGCAGTATTTT
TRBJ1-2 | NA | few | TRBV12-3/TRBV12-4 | CASSLGADYSYGYTF | TGTGCCAGCAGTTTAGGGGCAGACTATTCCTATGGCTACACCTTC
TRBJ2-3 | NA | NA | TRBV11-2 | CASSLQSGLEADTQYF | TGTGCCAGCAGCTTACAGTCAGGGCTTGAGGCAGATACGCAGTATTTT
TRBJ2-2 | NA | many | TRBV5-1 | CASSADTSNTGELFF | TGCGCCAGCAGCGCCGACACCTCGAACACCGGGGAGCTGTTTTTT
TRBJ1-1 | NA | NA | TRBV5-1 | CASSLAPGLNTEAFF | TGCGCCAGCAGCTTGGCCCCGGGATTGAACACTGAAGCTTTCTTT
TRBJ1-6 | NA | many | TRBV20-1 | CSARPRQNSPLHF | TGCAGTGCTAGACCGCGACAGAATTCACCCCTCCACTTT
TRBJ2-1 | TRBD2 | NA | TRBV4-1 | CASRQREEAYNEQFF | TGCGCCAGCAGGCAGCGGGAGGAGGCCTACAATGAGCAGTTCTTC
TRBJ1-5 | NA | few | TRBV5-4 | CASSPERAHNQPQHF | TGTGCCAGCAGCCCGGAGCGTGCCCACAATCAGCCCCAGCATTTT
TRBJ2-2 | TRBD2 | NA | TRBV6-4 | CASSGSGKVFDTGELFF | TGTGCCAGCAGTGGTAGCGGGAAGGTTTTTGACACCGGGGAGCTGTTTTTT